This record concerns one TCR beta chain sequence. What it binds is unknown. The data were taken from a study of T cells in localized non-small cell lung cancer. Produced via immunoSEQ multiplex PCR; TCRdb's table is partial and in-frame only. The repertoire holds over 30,000 clones, under 85% seen once, with less than 45% in the top ten. The CDR3 is 16 residues long. Broader study findings: Detection in adjacent lung was observed for a median 57 of the top 100 tumor clones. Since sequencing was restricted to only one region of the tumor, intratumor heterogeneity remains a possibility. Higher adjacent-lung clonality was associated with shorter survival. There was higher T cell clonality in uninvolved adjacent lung than in tumor, and it was highest there.

This TCR was sampled from a male donor aged 60 or over with stage II squamous cell lung carcinoma. The sample consisted of peripheral blood, taken before any cancer treatment. The chain uses TRBV1 and TRBJ2-5; the table's D gene call, TRBD2, was not cross checked with the DNA. TRBV1 is shown as a pseudogene. This chain's CDR3 is CTSKKSGGGSLETQYF. CDR3 in DNA: TGCACCAGCAAAAAATCGGGGGGGGGCTCCTTAGAGACCCAGTACTTC.